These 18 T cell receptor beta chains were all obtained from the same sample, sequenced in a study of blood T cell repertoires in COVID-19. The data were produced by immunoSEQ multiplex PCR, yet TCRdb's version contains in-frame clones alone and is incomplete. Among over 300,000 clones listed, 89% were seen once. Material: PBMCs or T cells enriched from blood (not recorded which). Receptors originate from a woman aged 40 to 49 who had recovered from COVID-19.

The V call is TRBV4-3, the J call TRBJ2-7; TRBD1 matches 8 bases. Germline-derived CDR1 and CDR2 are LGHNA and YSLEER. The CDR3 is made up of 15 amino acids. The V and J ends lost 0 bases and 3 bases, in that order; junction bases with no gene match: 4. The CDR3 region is CASSQDRDRLYEQYF. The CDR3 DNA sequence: TGCGCCAGCAGCCAAGACCGGGACAGGCTCTACGAGCAGTACTTC.

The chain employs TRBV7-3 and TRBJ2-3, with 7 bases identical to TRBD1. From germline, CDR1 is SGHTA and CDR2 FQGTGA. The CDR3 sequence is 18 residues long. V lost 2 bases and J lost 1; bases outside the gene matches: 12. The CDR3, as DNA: TGTGCCAGCAGCTTATACCCCTCAGGGACAGACGGCACAGATACGCAGTATTTT. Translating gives CASSLYPSGTDGTDTQYF.

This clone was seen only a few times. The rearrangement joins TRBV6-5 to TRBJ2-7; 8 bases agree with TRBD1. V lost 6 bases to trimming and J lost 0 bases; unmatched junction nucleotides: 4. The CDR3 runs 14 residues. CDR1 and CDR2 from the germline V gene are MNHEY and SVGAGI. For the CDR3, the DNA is TGTGCCAGCAGCTTACAGGGGGACTCCTACGAGCAGTACTTC. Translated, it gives CASSLQGDSYEQYF.

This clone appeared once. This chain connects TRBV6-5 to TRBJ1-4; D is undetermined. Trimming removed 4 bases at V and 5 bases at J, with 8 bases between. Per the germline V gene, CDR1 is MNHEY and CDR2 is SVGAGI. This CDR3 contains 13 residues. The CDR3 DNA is TGTGCCAGCAGTTCGGCAGGAAATGAAAAACTGTTTTTT. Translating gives CASSSAGNEKLFF.

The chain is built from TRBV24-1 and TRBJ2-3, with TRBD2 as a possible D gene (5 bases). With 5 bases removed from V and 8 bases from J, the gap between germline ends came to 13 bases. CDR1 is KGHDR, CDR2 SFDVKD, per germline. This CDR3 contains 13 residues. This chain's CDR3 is CATSVISGSTQYF. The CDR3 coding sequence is TGTGCCACCAGTGTGATCAGCGGTAGTACGCAGTATTTT.

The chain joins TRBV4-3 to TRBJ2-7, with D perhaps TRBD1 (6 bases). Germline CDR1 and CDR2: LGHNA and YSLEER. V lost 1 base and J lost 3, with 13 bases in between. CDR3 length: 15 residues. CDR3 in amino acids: CASSQVTRGDYEQYF. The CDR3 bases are TGCGCCAGCAGCCAAGTAACCAGGGGAGACTACGAGCAGTACTTC.

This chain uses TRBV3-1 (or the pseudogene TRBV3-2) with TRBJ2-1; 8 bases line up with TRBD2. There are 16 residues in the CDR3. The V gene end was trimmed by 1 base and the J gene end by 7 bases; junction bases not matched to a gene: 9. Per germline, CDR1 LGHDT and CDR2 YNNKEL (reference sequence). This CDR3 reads CASSQASGGPHNEQFF. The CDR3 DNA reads TGTGCCAGCAGCCAAGCGTCGGGAGGGCCTCATAATGAGCAGTTCTTC.

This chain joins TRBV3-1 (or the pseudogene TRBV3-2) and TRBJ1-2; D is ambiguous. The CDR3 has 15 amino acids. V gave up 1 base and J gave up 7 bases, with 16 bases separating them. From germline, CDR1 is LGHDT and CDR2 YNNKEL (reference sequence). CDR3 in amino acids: CASSQGIRGRSGYTF. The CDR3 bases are TGTGCCAGCAGCCAAGGCATCCGGGGTCGGAGTGGCTACACCTTC.

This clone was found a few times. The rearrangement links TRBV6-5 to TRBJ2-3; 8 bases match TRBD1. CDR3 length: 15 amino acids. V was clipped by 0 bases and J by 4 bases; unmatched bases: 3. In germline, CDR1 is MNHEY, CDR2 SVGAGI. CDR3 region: CASSYSGQGSDTQYF. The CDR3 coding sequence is TGTGCCAGCAGTTACTCAGGACAGGGCTCAGATACGCAGTATTTT.

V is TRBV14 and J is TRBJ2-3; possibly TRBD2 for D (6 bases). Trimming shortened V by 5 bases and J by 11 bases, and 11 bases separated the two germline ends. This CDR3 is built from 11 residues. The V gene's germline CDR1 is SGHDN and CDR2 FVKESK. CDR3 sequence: CASSLGGVQYF. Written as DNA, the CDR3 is TGTGCCAGCAGCTTGGGGGGAGTGCAGTATTTT.

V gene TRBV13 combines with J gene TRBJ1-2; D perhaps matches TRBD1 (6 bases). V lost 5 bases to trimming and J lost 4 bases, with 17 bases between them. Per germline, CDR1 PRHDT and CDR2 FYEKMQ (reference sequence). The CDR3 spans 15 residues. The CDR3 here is CASSATGSRAYGYTF. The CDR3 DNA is TGTGCCAGCAGCGCCACAGGGTCCAGGGCCTATGGCTACACCTTC.

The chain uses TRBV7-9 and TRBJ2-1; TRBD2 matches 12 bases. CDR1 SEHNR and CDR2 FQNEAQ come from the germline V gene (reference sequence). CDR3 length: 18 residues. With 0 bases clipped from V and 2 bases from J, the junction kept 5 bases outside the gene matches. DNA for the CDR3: TGTGCCAGCAGCTTAGCACTAGCGGGAGGTGCCACCTACAATGAGCAGTTCTTC. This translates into CASSLALAGGATYNEQFF.

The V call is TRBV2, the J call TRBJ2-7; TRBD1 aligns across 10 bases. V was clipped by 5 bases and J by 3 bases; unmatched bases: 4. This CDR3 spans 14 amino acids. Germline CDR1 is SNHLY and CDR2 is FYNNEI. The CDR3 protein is CASSLTGGNYEQYF. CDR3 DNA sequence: TGTGCCAGCAGTCTGACAGGGGGCAACTACGAGCAGTACTTC.

CDR3 amino acids: CAWSVGGGNQPQHF. CDR3 DNA sequence: TGTGCCTGGAGTGTAGGGGGGGGCAATCAGCCCCAGCATTTT. The J gene is TRBJ1-5, the V gene TRBV30; maybe TRBD1 (6 bases). This CDR3 comprises 14 residues. V gave up 0 bases and J gave up 2 bases, with 8 bases separating them. Germline CDR1 and CDR2: GTSNPN and SVGIG (reference sequence).

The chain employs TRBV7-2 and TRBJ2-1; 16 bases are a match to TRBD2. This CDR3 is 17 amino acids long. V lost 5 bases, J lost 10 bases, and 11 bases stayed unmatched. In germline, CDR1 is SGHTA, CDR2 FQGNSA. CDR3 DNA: TGTGCCAGCAGCCAGGGACTAGCGGGAGGGCTTGGCGGGGAGCAGTTCTTC. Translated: CASSQGLAGGLGGEQFF.

CDR3 nucleotides: TGTGCCAGCAGCCTACTAGCGGGAGACGACGAGCAGTACTTC. Protein: CASSLLAGDDEQYF. The gene calls are TRBV2 and TRBJ2-7, with 11 bases that match TRBD2. CDR1 is SNHLY and CDR2 is FYNNEI in the germline V gene. This CDR3 comprises 14 residues. V dropped 6 bases and J dropped 5; count of bases not matched to a gene: 6.

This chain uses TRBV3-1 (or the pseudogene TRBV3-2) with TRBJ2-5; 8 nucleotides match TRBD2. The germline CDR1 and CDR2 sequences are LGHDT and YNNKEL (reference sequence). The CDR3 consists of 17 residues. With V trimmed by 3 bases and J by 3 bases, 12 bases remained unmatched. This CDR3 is CASSQYLLAAEEETQYF. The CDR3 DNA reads TGTGCCAGCAGCCAGTACCTACTAGCGGCCGAGGAAGAGACCCAGTACTTC.

The CDR3 here is CASSYALAGAGEQYF. The CDR3 nucleotides read TGTGCCAGCAGTTACGCATTAGCGGGAGCGGGTGAGCAGTACTTC. The rearrangement links TRBV6-2 or TRBV6-3 to TRBJ2-7; 9 bases align to TRBD2. Germline CDR1 is MNHEY and CDR2 is SVGEGT. The CDR3 spans 15 residues. Trimming removed 2 bases from V and 7 bases from J; junction bases left unmatched: 9.